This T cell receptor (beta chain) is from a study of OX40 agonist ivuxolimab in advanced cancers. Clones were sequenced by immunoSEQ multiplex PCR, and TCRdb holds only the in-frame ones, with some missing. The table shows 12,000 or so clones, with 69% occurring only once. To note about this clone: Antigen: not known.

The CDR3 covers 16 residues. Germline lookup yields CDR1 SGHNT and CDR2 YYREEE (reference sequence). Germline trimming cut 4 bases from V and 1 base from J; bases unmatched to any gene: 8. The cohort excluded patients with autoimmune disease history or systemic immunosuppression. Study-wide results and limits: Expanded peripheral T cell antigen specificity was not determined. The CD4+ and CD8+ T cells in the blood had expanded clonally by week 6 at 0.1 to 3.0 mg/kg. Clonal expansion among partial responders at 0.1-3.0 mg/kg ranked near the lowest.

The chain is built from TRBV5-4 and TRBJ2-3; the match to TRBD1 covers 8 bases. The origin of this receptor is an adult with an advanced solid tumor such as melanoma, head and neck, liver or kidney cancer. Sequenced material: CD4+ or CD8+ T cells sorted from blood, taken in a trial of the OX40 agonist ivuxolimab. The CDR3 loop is CASSKLDRGGTDTQYF. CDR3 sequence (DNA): TGTGCCAGCAGCAAGTTAGACAGGGGTGGCACAGATACGCAGTATTTT.